This TCR beta chain stems from a study of T cells in Graves' hyperthyroidism and ophthalmopathy. The study excluded patients with uncontrolled infection, other autoimmune disease, pregnancy or lactation. Amplified TCR beta CDR3 regions derived from RNA transcripts. In the first-round RT-PCR of the TCR CDR3, the HTBI primer set was used. Via MiXCR, TCRdb re-called the multiplex PCR reads, giving one row per CDR3 protein. The profile covers fewer than 750,000 distinct CDR3 sequences, with about 14% appearing a single time and 3.5% to 4.5% taken by the ten largest. This clonotype was seen more than once but under ten times. Trimming removed 0 bases from V and 10 bases from J, with 24 bases in between. The CDR3 spans 17 residues. Per germline, CDR1 PRHDT and CDR2 FYEKMQ (reference sequence).

V usage is TRBV13 and J usage is TRBJ1-2; D is unresolved. The source is a middle-aged woman with Graves' ophthalmopathy. Sequencing used blood. Here the CDR3 DNA reads TGTGCCAGCAGCTTAGGGCTATCGTACACCATTCCAAGGGACTACACCTTC. Its translation: CASSLGLSYTIPRDYTF.